This record covers a single TCR beta chain. What it binds is unknown. These data originate in a study of beta chain features in type 1 diabetes. General study points: Whether TCRB rearrangement is influenced by HLA type went unresolved here.

Isolation of CD4+ naive, central memory, regulatory and stem cell-like memory cells was achieved by sorting via CD45RO/CCR7/CD25/CD127/CD95/CD27. All of the isolated RNA was reverse transcribed, so expressed TCRB transcripts were sequenced. Data came from immunoSEQ multiplex PCR; TCRdb stores just in-frame clones and leaves some out. The sample includes some 270,000 clones, around 7.3% seen only once; the top ten take over 0.8%. Germline CDR1 is SGHTA and CDR2 is FQGTGA. CDR3 length: 15 amino acids. Losses at the gene ends were 2 bases for V and 6 bases for J; bases not matched to a gene: 6. The sequenced sample was central memory CD4+ T cells from blood. The gene calls are TRBV7-3 and TRBJ2-1; 8 bases are a match to TRBD2. This TCR came from a woman under 30 in good health. CDR3 sequence reads: CASSLELAVFNEQFF. CDR3 bases: TGTGCCAGCAGCTTAGAACTAGCGGTTTTCAATGAGCAGTTCTTC.